The 21 T cell receptor beta chains below all came from one sample that was sequenced in a study of human T cells and chemical hapten exposure. Each CDR3 protein is one row after TCRdb ran MiXCR on the RACE reads. The data show 150,000 to 200,000 distinct CDR3 sequences, with around 13% seen just once and 1.5% to 2% held by the top ten. Time point of the sample: patch test 1, 2 weeks after DPC sensitization. Stated treatment: therapeutic diphenylcyclopropenone sensitization with weekly scalp DPC. The sequencing here drew on whole blood, taken in connection with sensitization to the hapten diphenylcyclopropenone (DPC). Every receptor here comes from a woman younger than 45 with alopecia areata. Some clones in this sample may be carry-over from other donors' samples.

V gene TRBV6-1 combines with J gene TRBJ2-7, with TRBD1 identical over 9 bases. Losses at the gene ends were 4 bases for V and 7 bases for J; bases not matched to a gene: 11. Looked up from germline, CDR1 is MNHNS and CDR2 is SASEGT. The CDR3 has 15 amino acids. In DNA form, the CDR3 reads TGTGCCAGCAGTGTCGAGGGACAGGGTTATCGAGAGCAGTACTTC. Protein product: CASSVEGQGYREQYF.

This clonotype was recorded a few times. This rearrangement joins TRBV28 to TRBJ1-2; D gene ambiguous. Trimming cost V 7 bases and J 0 bases, with 6 bases left between them. CDR3 length equals 12 residues. Germline CDR1 and CDR2: MDHEN and SYDVKM. CDR3 sequence: CASIGTNYGYTF. The CDR3 bases are TGTGCCAGCATCGGGACTAACTATGGCTACACCTTC.

The count of this clonotype is one. The missing conserved phenylalanine or tryptophan at the end of this CDR3 makes a read error likely. V is TRBV12-3 or TRBV12-4 and J is TRBJ2-3; no firm D call. The length of the CDR3 is 14 residues. V lost 8 bases and J 0 bases, leaving 12 bases between the germline ends. The CDR3 spells CASSRAISTDTQYL. For the CDR3, the DNA is TGTGCCAGCTCCCGAGCCATAAGCACAGATACGCAGTATTTG.

This clonotype was seen a handful of times. J is TRBJ2-1 and V is TRBV2; D remains ambiguous. V was clipped by 8 bases and J by 9 bases, with 11 bases between them. CDR1 is SNHLY and CDR2 is FYNNEI in the germline V gene. This CDR3 has 11 amino acids. CDR3 bases: TGTGCCAGCGGAGCTACGGGTGAGCAGTTCTTC. It codes for CASGATGEQFF. The full variable domain, completed using reference TRBV2 and TRBJ2-1, is EPEVTQTPSHQVTQMGQEVILRCVPISNHLYFYWYRQILGQKVEFLVSFYNNEISEKSEIFDDQFSVERPDGSNFTLKIRSTKLEDSAMYFCASGATGEQFFGPGTRLTVL.

This chain joins TRBV28 and TRBJ1-2; no reliable D call. The CDR3 is 13 amino acids. The germline CDR1 and CDR2 sequences are MDHEN and SYDVKM. Trimming cost V 1 base and J 2 bases, with 5 bases left between them. CDR3 bases: TGTGCCAGCAGTTTATTAGGGAACTATGGCTACACCTTC. As protein: CASSLLGNYGYTF.

This clonotype was recorded a few times. The rearrangement joins TRBV9 to TRBJ2-1; 8 nucleotides match TRBD2. The V gene's germline CDR1 is SGDLS and CDR2 YYNGEE. This CDR3 spans 15 amino acids. V shed 2 bases, J shed 3 bases, and the junction held 4 bases outside the gene matches. CDR3 protein: CASSVGTRHYNEQFF. The CDR3, as DNA: TGTGCCAGCAGCGTCGGGACTAGACACTACAATGAGCAGTTCTTC.

This clonotype was recorded many times. The V and J genes are TRBV5-5 and TRBJ1-1; TRBD1 is a possible D gene (5 bases). CDR1 and CDR2 (germline): SGHKS, YYEKEE (reference sequence). V lost 4 bases and J 0 bases, leaving 16 bases between the germline ends. This CDR3 is 16 amino acids long. In nucleotides, the CDR3 is TGTGCCAGCAGCAAGGTCCCCACAGGTATGAACACTGAAGCTTTCTTT. Protein: CASSKVPTGMNTEAFF. The full variable domain, its missing parts supplied by reference TRBV5-5 and TRBJ1-1, is DAGVTQSPTHLIKTRGQQVTLRCSPISGHKSVSWYQQVLGQGPQFIFQYYEKEERGRGNFPDRFSARQFPNYSSELNVNALLLGDSALYLCASSKVPTGMNTEAFFGQGTRLTVV.

This clonotype was found a few times. This chain joins TRBV5-1 and TRBJ2-1, with 7 bases matching TRBD2. Per germline, CDR1 SGHRS and CDR2 YFSETQ. The CDR3 extends over 15 amino acids. Trimming took 3 bases from V and 1 from J; bases not matched to a gene: 4. CDR3 sequence reads: CASSSGTTSYNEQFF. CDR3 bases: TGCGCCAGCAGCTCCGGGACTACGTCCTACAATGAGCAGTTCTTC.

This clonotype was seen more than once but under ten times. The chain joins TRBV12-3 or TRBV12-4 to TRBJ2-1; 10 bases line up with TRBD2. The CDR3 covers 15 residues. Germline trimming cut 6 bases from V and 9 bases from J; bases unmatched to any gene: 11. The CDR3 loop is CASRSGTSEIGEQFF. The CDR3 bases are TGTGCCAGCAGGTCCGGGACTAGCGAGATTGGTGAGCAGTTCTTC.

This clonotype was seen a handful of times. The chain joins TRBV7-8 to TRBJ2-7; TRBD2 agrees at 10 bases. This CDR3 spans 18 amino acids. Germline values: CDR1 SGHVS, CDR2 FQNEAQ. After removal of 5 bases from V and 2 bases from J, the junction contained 15 bases not matched to a gene. CDR3 sequence: CASSASQLTSGATYEQYF. For the CDR3, the DNA is TGTGCCAGCAGCGCTAGCCAACTAACTAGCGGGGCAACCTACGAGCAGTACTTC.

This clonotype has at least ten counts. The chain recombines TRBV6-1 with TRBJ2-1; D might be TRBD1 (5 bases). The V gene's germline CDR1 is MNHNS and CDR2 SASEGT. Deletions cut 2 bases from V and 9 bases from J, with 5 bases between. CDR3 length: 11 amino acids. The CDR3 sequence: CASSEQGEQFF. CDR3 DNA: TGTGCCAGCAGTGAACAGGGTGAGCAGTTCTTC.

V and J are TRBV20-1 and TRBJ2-3; TRBD2 agrees at 9 bases. The germline CDR1 and CDR2 sequences are DFQATT and SNEGSKA (reference sequence). The J segment lost 5 bases and the V segment lost 4 bases, leaving 10 bases of the junction unmatched. This CDR3 is 15 amino acids long. The CDR3 spells CSATFAREGLDTQYF. The CDR3 DNA is TGCAGTGCTACTTTCGCGCGGGAGGGCCTAGATACGCAGTATTTT.

Comments on this clonotype: The junction departs from the called germline gene at one end, perhaps through a read error. The chain carries TRBV29-1 and TRBJ1-1; TRBD1 agrees at 8 bases. The CDR3 is 17 amino acids. Per germline, CDR1 SQVTM and CDR2 ANQGSEA. Here the CDR3 DNA reads TGCAGCGTTGGCCCCCGGACAGGGAGGCTTTTGAACACTGAAGCTCTCTTT. It specifies CSVGPRTGRLLNTEALF.

This clonotype was detected only a few times. The rearrangement joins TRBV15 to TRBJ2-1; 12 bases agree with TRBD1. The germline gives CDR1 LNHNV, CDR2 YYDKDF (reference sequence). CDR3 length: 15 amino acids. Losses at the gene ends were 0 bases for V and 8 bases for J; bases not matched to a gene: 2. CDR3 residues: CATSREGTGGHEQFF. In DNA form, the CDR3 reads TGTGCCACCAGCAGAGAAGGGACAGGGGGCCATGAGCAGTTCTTC.

This clonotype was picked up a small number of times. This chain uses TRBV5-6 with TRBJ2-5; D possibly matches TRBD1 or TRBD2 (5 bases each). The V end lost 4 bases, the J end lost 1 base, and 20 bases lay between the germline ends. Per germline, CDR1 SGHDT and CDR2 YYEEEE. The CDR3 consists of 17 residues. For the CDR3, the DNA is TGTGCCAGCAGCCCCGGGGCAGCCCGTCGGGGCCAAGAGACCCAGTACTTC. Translated, it gives CASSPGAARRGQETQYF.

CDR3 DNA sequence: TGTGCCAGCAGCCAAGTCGGGGGTTCCGGAAACACCATATATTTT. Protein product: CASSQVGGSGNTIYF. The V call is TRBV4-2, the J call TRBJ1-3, with D perhaps matching TRBD1 (5 bases). The CDR3 runs to 15 residues. Germline CDR1 and CDR2: LGHNA and YNFKEQ. The V gene lost 1 base and the J gene lost 4 bases, with 11 bases spanning the gap.

The rearrangement uses TRBV15 and TRBJ2-5, with TRBD1 identical over 10 bases. The CDR3 is 15 amino acids. Germline V gene sequence: CDR1 LNHNV, CDR2 YYDKDF (reference sequence). V was clipped by 5 bases and J by 3 bases; unmatched bases: 6. The CDR3 sequence: CATSGGGQGEETQYF. CDR3 coding DNA: TGTGCCACCAGCGGAGGTGGACAGGGGGAAGAGACCCAGTACTTC.

A few counts support this clonotype. V gene TRBV6-5 combines with J gene TRBJ2-7; no clear D. Deletions cut 0 bases from V and 3 bases from J, with 9 bases between. Germline CDR1 is MNHEY and CDR2 is SVGAGI. This CDR3 contains 14 residues. The chain's CDR3 is CASSYSIASYEQYF. The CDR3 coding sequence is TGTGCCAGCAGTTACTCGATTGCCAGCTACGAGCAGTACTTC.

J is TRBJ1-3 and V is TRBV9; no firm D call. The CDR3 totals 15 residues. Between the trimmed V and J ends, which lost 0 bases and 0 bases, there was a span of 7 bases. CDR1 SGDLS and CDR2 YYNGEE come from the germline V gene. The CDR3, as DNA: TGTGCCAGCAGCGTAGACCCGAGCTCTGGAAACACCATATATTTT. This gives the protein CASSVDPSSGNTIYF.

This clonotype has a count of ten or more. This sequence joins TRBV2 and TRBJ2-3, with 9 bases matching TRBD2. The CDR3 contains 15 residues. The germline gives CDR1 SNHLY, CDR2 FYNNEI. V shed 1 base, J shed 6 bases, and the junction held 5 bases outside the gene matches. CDR3 sequence (DNA): TGTGCCAGCAGTGAAGGGCTAGCGGGATTGGATACGCAGTATTTT. It encodes CASSEGLAGLDTQYF.

This chain connects TRBV6-2 or TRBV6-3 to TRBJ1-1, with D possibly being TRBD1 (6 bases). The germline CDR1 and CDR2 sequences are MNHEY and SVGEGT. The CDR3 runs 14 residues. V was cut by 6 bases and J by 1 base, with 12 bases left in between. The CDR3 sequence: CASSRPGQNTEAFF. CDR3 nucleotide sequence: TGTGCCAGCAGCCGACCGGGACAGAACACTGAAGCTTTCTTT.